This T cell receptor beta chain was profiled in a study of blood T cell repertoires in COVID-19. Study details: Sites in the United States, Italy and Spain provided acute and convalescent COVID-19 samples.

This clone appeared a single time. TCRdb's table, derived via immunoSEQ multiplex PCR, lists solely in-frame clones and lacks some. Here the sample spans 150,000 to 170,000 clones, about 90% being singletons. Germline-derived CDR1 and CDR2 are SNHLY and FYNNEI. The ends were cut back, 2 bases at V and 6 bases at J, with 4 bases in the middle. The CDR3 extends over 12 amino acids. The sequenced sample consisted of peripheral blood. The V gene is TRBV2, the J gene TRBJ2-2; no clear D gene. The source of this sequence is a man aged 50-59 years with acute or convalescent COVID-19. This CDR3 reads CASSELAGELFF. The CDR3 DNA is TGTGCCAGCAGTGAACTAGCCGGGGAGCTGTTTTTT.